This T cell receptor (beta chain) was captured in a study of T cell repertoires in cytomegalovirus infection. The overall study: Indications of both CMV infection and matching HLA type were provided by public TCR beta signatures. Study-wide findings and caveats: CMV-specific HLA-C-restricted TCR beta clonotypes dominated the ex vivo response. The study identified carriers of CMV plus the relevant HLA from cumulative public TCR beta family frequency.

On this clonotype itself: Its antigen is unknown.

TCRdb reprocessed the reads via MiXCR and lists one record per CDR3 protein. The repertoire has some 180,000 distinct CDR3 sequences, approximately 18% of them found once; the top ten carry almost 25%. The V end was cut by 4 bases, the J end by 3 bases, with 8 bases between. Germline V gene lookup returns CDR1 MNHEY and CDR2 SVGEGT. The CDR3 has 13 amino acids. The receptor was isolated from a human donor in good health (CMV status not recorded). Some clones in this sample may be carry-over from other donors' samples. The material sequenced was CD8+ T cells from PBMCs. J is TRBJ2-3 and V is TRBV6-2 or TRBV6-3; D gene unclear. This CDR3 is CASSSGETDTQYF. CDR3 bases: TGTGCCAGCAGTTCCGGCGAGACAGATACGCAGTATTTT.